These 11 T cell receptor beta chains came from one sample sequenced in a study of T cell changes during pregnancy in multiple sclerosis (dated by TCRdb to the late 2010s). Libraries were prepared through the immunoSEQ multiplex PCR assay. The table was pulled from immuneACCESS by TCRdb, which kept in-frame rearrangements only. Such tables lose some clones; where checked, under half of the loss comes from unresolved V genes, and the rest has no known cause. For this sample the table gives fewer than 45,000 clones, of which about nine tenths were detected only once. The ten largest clones add up to roughly 5% of the sample. This sample comprised peripheral blood, obtained in the third trimester of pregnancy. All receptors come from a female donor in good health, enrolled as a control in a pregnancy study.

The rearrangement joins TRBV9 to TRBJ2-5; 8 bases are a match to TRBD2. Germline V gives CDR1 SGDLS, CDR2 YYNGEE. This CDR3 is built from 14 residues. With V trimmed by 0 bases and J by 9 bases, 7 bases remained unmatched. The CDR3 protein is CASSVDVNGGAQYF. CDR3 sequence (DNA): TGTGCCAGCAGCGTAGATGTGAACGGGGGGGCCCAGTACTTC.

This clone was counted a few times. The chain couples TRBV6-6 to TRBJ1-2; no definite D call. The V end lost 11 bases, the J end lost 1 base, and 17 bases lay between the germline ends. This CDR3 is built from 14 residues. Germline V CDR1 and CDR2: MNHNY, SVGAGI (reference sequence). The CDR3: CAGMATGFNYGYTF. For the CDR3, the DNA is TGTGCCGGAATGGCGACTGGTTTTAACTATGGCTACACCTTC.

This chain links TRBV19 with TRBJ2-7, with 7 nucleotides matching TRBD2. The length of the CDR3 is 15 residues. Looked up from germline, CDR1 is LNHDA and CDR2 is SQIVND (reference sequence). Trimming removed 3 bases from V and 1 base from J; junction bases left unmatched: 6. The CDR3 sequence: CASSIRTSASYEQYF. CDR3 DNA: TGTGCCAGTAGTATCCGGACTAGTGCGTCCTACGAGCAGTACTTC. Variable domain in full (rest from reference TRBV19 and TRBJ2-7): DGGITQSPKYLFRKEGQNVTLSCEQNLNHDAMYWYRQDPGQGLRLIYYSQIVNDFQKGDIAEGYSVSREKKESFPLTVTSAQKNPTAFYLCASSIRTSASYEQYFGPGTRLTVT.

This rearrangement joins TRBV19 to TRBJ2-7; D is perhaps TRBD1 (6 bases). The CDR3 sequence is 13 residues long. In germline, CDR1 is LNHDA, CDR2 SQIVND (reference sequence). Trimming stripped 8 bases from V and 3 bases from J, with 14 bases between. The CDR3, as DNA: TGTGCCAGTTCCCGGGACACCCTCTACGAGCAGTACTTC. Its translation is CASSRDTLYEQYF.

The chain is built from TRBV4-2 and TRBJ1-2; D may be TRBD1 (5 bases). The CDR3 contains 14 residues. CDR1 is LGHNA, CDR2 YNFKEQ, per germline. V lost 0 bases, J lost 1 base, and 6 bases lay in between. For the CDR3, the DNA is TGTGCCAGCAGCCAAGAAGGGGTTAACTATGGCTACACCTTC. This codes for CASSQEGVNYGYTF.

The J gene is TRBJ1-1, the V gene TRBV7-9; 9 nucleotides match TRBD1. This CDR3 region has 14 residues. Germline V gene lookup returns CDR1 SEHNR and CDR2 FQNEAQ (reference sequence). V gave up 3 bases and J gave up 3 bases; unmatched junction bases: 2. The DNA for the CDR3 is TGTGCCAGCAGCTTCGGACAGGGGTACACTGAAGCTTTCTTT. This sequence encodes CASSFGQGYTEAFF. The entire variable domain, with the rest obtained from reference TRBV7-9 and TRBJ1-1, is as follows: DTGVSQNPRHKITKRGQNVTFRCDPISEHNRLYWYRQTLGQGPEFLTYFQNEAQLEKSRLLSDRFSAERPKGSFSTLEIQRTEQGDSAMYLCASSFGQGYTEAFFGQGTRLTVV.

The chain carries TRBV28 and TRBJ1-4; D ambiguous. The CDR3 sequence is 15 residues long. The germline V and J ends were trimmed by 4 bases and 0 bases, with 9 bases remaining between them. CDR1 and CDR2 (germline): MDHEN, SYDVKM. The CDR3 sequence is CASSSTGATNEKLFF. The CDR3 coding sequence is TGTGCCAGCAGTTCTACTGGTGCAACTAATGAAAAACTGTTTTTT.

The chain couples TRBV10-3 to TRBJ1-3; 11 bases fit TRBD1. The CDR3 extends over 16 amino acids. V was pared by 7 bases and J by 4 bases, with 9 bases of the junction left unmatched. Germline CDR1 is ENHRY and CDR2 is SYGVKD. As DNA, the CDR3 is TGTGCCATCAATCCGGCCGGGACAGGGGGAGGAAACACCATATATTTT. Protein: CAINPAGTGGGNTIYF.

V gene TRBV7-2 combines with J gene TRBJ1-5, with a weak D call TRBD1 (5 bases). The CDR3 extends over 12 amino acids. Germline CDR1 and CDR2: SGHTA and FQGNSA. Trimming shortened V by 5 bases and J by 6 bases, and 8 bases separated the two germline ends. CDR3: CASSRGGQPQHF. CDR3 sequence (DNA): TGTGCCAGCAGCCGGGGGGGTCAGCCCCAGCATTTT.

This chain uses TRBV11-3 with TRBJ2-7, with 7 nucleotides matching TRBD2. The V and J ends lost 5 bases and 7 bases, in that order; junction bases with no gene match: 20. This CDR3 contains 17 residues. The V gene's germline CDR1 is SGHNT and CDR2 YENEEA. CDR3 bases: TGTGCCAGCAGCCCTGATAGCGCCCCGGGGGGTGAAAAGGAGCAGTACTTC. Its protein is CASSPDSAPGGEKEQYF.

The chain combines TRBV7-9 with TRBJ2-7; 9 bases are a match to TRBD2. The CDR3 covers 13 residues. The V and J ends lost 6 bases and 2 bases, in that order; junction bases with no gene match: 2. In germline, CDR1 is SEHNR, CDR2 FQNEAQ (reference sequence). The CDR3 is CASRPSGTYEQYF. The DNA for the CDR3 is TGTGCCAGCAGACCTAGCGGGACCTACGAGCAGTACTTC. The complete variable domain, with remaining parts taken from reference TRBV7-9 and TRBJ2-7, reads DTGVSQNPRHKITKRGQNVTFRCDPISEHNRLYWYRQTLGQGPEFLTYFQNEAQLEKSRLLSDRFSAERPKGSFSTLEIQRTEQGDSAMYLCASRPSGTYEQYFGPGTRLTVT.